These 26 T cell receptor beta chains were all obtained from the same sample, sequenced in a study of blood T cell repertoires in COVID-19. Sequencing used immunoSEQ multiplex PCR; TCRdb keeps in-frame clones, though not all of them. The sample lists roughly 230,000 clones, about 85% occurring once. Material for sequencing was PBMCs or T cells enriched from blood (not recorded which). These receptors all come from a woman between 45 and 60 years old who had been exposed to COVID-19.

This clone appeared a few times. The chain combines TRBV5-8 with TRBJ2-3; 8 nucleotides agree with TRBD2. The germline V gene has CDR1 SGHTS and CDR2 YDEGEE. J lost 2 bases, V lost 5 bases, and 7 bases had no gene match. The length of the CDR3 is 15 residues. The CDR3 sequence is CASSPGTRDTDTQYF. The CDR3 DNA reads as TGTGCCAGCAGTCCCGGGACTAGAGACACAGATACGCAGTATTTT. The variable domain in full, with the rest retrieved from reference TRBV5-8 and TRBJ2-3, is EAGVTQSPTHLIKTRGQQATLRCSPISGHTSVYWYQQALGLGLQFLLWYDEGEERNRGNFPPRFSGRQFPNYSSELNVNALELEDSALYLCASSPGTRDTDTQYFGPGTRLTVL.

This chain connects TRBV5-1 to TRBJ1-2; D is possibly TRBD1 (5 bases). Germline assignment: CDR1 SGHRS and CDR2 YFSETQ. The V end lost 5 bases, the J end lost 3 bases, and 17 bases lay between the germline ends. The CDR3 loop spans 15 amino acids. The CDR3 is CASREGAGRDYGYTF. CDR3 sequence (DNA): TGCGCCAGCAGGGAAGGGGCCGGACGGGACTATGGCTACACCTTC.

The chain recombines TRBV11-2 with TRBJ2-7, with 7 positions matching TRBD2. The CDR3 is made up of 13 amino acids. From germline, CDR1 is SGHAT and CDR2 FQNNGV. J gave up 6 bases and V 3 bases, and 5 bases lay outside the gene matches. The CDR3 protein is CASSLKGRVEQYF. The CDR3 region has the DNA TGTGCCAGCAGCTTGAAGGGGAGGGTCGAGCAGTACTTC.

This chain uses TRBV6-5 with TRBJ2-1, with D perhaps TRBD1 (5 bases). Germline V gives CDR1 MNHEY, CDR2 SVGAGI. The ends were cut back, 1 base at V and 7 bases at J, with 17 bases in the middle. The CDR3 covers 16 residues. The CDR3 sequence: CASSYYSLQGKNEQFF. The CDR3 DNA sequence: TGTGCCAGCAGTTACTACTCGCTCCAGGGAAAGAATGAGCAGTTCTTC.

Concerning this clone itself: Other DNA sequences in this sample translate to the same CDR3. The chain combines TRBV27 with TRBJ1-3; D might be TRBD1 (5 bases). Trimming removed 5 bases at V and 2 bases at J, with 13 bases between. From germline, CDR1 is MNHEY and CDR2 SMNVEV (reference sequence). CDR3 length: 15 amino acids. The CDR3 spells CASSPLQGTGNTIYF. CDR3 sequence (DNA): TGTGCCAGCAGTCCACTCCAGGGTACTGGAAACACCATATATTTT.

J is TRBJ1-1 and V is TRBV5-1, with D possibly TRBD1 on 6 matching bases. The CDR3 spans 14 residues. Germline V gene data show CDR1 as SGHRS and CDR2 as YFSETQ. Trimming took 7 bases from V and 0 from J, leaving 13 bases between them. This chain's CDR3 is CASYPGGLNTEAFF. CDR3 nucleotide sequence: TGCGCCAGCTATCCCGGGGGGCTGAACACTGAAGCTTTCTTT.

CDR3 sequence reads: CAWSSTGSSNEQFF. The CDR3 DNA is TGTGCCTGGAGTTCTACAGGGAGTAGCAATGAGCAGTTCTTC. The chain links TRBV30 to TRBJ2-1; TRBD1 might be the D (6 bases). The germline V and J ends were trimmed by 2 bases and 6 bases, with 14 bases remaining between them. The CDR3 loop spans 14 amino acids. Germline-derived CDR1 and CDR2 are GTSNPN and SVGIG (reference sequence). Based on the CDR3 plus reference TRBV30 and TRBJ2-1, the full variable domain is SQTIHQWPATLVQPVGSPLSLECTVEGTSNPNLYWYRQAAGRGLQLLFYSVGIGQISSEVPQNLSASRPQDRQFILSSKKLLLSDSGFYLCAWSSTGSSNEQFFGPGTRLTVL.

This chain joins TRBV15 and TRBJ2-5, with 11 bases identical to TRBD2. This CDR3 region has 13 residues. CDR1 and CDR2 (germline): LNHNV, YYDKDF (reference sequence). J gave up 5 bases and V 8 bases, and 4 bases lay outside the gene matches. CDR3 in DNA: TGTGCCACCCGGCTAGCGGGAGGTGAGACCCAGTACTTC. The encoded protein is CATRLAGGETQYF.

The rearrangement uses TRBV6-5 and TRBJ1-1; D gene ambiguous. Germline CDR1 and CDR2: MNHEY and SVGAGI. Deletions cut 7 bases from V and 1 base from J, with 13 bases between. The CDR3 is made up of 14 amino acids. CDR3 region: CASTRSGSNTEAFF. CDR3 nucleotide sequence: TGTGCCAGCACCCGATCGGGGTCGAACACTGAAGCTTTCTTT.

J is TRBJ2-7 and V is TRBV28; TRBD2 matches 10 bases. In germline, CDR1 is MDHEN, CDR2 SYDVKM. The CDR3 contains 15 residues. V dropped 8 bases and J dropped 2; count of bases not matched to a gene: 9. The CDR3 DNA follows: TGTGCCAGCGGAGAACTAGCGGGGCTACCCTACGAGCAGTACTTC. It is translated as CASGELAGLPYEQYF.

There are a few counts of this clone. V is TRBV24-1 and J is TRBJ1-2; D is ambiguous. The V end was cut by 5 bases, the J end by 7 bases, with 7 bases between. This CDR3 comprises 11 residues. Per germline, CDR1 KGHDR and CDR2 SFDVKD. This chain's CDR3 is CATSGGFGYTF. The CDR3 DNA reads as TGTGCCACCAGTGGAGGGTTTGGCTACACCTTC.

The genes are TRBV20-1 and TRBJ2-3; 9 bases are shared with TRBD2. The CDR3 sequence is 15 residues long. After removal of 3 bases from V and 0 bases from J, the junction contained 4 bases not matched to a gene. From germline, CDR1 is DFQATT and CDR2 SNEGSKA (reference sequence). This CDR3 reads CSASGSGGSTDTQYF. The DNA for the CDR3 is TGCAGTGCTAGTGGTAGCGGGGGTAGCACAGATACGCAGTATTTT.

DNA for the CDR3: TGTGCCAGCAGTTTATGGGGGACAGGGGGGAACGAGCAGTACTTC. Translated: CASSLWGTGGNEQYF. The chain combines TRBV28 with TRBJ2-7; 11 nucleotides align to TRBD1. The CDR3 length is 15 residues. The germline gives CDR1 MDHEN, CDR2 SYDVKM. Germline trimming cut 0 bases from V and 5 bases from J; bases unmatched to any gene: 3.

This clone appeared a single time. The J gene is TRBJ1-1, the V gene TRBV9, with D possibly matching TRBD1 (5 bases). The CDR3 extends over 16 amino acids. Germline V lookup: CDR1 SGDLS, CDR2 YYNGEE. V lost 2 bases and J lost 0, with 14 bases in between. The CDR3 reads CASSVRPDILNTEAFF. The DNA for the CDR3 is TGTGCCAGCAGCGTGAGACCGGACATCCTGAACACTGAAGCTTTCTTT.

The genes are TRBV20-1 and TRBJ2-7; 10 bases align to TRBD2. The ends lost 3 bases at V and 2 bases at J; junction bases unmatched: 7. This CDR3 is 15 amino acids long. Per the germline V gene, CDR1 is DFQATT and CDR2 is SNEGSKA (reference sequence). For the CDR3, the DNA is TGCAGTGCTAGTTCCCAACTAGCGGGGACCTACGAGCAGTACTTC. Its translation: CSASSQLAGTYEQYF.

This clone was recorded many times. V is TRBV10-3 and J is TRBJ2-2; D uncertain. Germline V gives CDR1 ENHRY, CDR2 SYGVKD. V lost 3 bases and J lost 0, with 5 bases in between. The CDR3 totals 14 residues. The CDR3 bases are TGTGCCATCAGTGAAGCCGCGAACACCGGGGAGCTGTTTTTT. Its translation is CAISEAANTGELFF.

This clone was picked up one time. In nucleotides, the CDR3 is TGTGCCAGCAGCAACACGGACAGGGCTCAAGAGACCCAGTACTTC. It yields the protein CASSNTDRAQETQYF. J is TRBJ2-5 and V is TRBV7-9; TRBD1 matches 8 bases. From germline, CDR1 is SEHNR and CDR2 FQNEAQ (reference sequence). CDR3 length: 15 amino acids. Trimming removed 5 bases from V and 2 bases from J; junction bases left unmatched: 7.

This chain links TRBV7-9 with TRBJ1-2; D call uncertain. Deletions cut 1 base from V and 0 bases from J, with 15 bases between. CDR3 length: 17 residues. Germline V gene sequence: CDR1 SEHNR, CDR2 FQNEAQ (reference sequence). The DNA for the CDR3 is TGTGCCAGCAGCTTAGAGGCAGGCAGAGTCCCTAACTATGGCTACACCTTC. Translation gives CASSLEAGRVPNYGYTF.

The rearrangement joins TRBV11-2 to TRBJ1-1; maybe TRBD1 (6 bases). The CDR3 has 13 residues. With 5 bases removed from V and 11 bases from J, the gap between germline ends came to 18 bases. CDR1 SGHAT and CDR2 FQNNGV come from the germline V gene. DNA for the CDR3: TGTGCCAGCAGCCCACAAAGTCTCCAGGGGGCTTTCTTT. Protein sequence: CASSPQSLQGAFF.

The CDR3 sequence is CASNYGSDRGQNIQYF. CDR3 nucleotides: TGTGCCAGTAACTACGGCAGTGACAGGGGTCAAAACATTCAGTACTTC. This chain joins TRBV19 and TRBJ2-4, with 8 bases aligning to TRBD1. J lost 5 bases, V lost 7 bases, and 13 bases had no gene match. The CDR3 spans 16 residues. Germline CDR1 reads LNHDA; CDR2 reads SQIVND (reference sequence).

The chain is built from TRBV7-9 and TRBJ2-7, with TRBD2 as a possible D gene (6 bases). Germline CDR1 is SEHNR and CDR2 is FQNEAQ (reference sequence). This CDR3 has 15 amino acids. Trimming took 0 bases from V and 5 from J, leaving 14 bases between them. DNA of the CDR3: TGTGCCAGCAGCTTAGCGGCGGGACCCAGAGACGAGCAGTACTTC. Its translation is CASSLAAGPRDEQYF.

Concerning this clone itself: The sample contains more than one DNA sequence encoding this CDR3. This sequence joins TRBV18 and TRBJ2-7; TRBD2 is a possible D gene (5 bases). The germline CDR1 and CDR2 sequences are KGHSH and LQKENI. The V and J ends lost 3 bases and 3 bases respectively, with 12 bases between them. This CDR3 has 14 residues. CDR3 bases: TGTGCCAGCTCACCTGAGGGTGGCGACTACGAGCAGTACTTC. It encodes CASSPEGGDYEQYF.

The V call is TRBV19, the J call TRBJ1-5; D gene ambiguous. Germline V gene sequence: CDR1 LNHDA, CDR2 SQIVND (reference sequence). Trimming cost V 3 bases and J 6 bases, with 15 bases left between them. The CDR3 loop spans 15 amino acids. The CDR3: CASSISGVNGQPQHF. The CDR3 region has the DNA TGTGCCAGTAGTATTTCCGGGGTAAATGGTCAGCCCCAGCATTTT. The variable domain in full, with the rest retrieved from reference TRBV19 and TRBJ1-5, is DGGITQSPKYLFRKEGQNVTLSCEQNLNHDAMYWYRQDPGQGLRLIYYSQIVNDFQKGDIAEGYSVSREKKESFPLTVTSAQKNPTAFYLCASSISGVNGQPQHFGDGTRLSIL.

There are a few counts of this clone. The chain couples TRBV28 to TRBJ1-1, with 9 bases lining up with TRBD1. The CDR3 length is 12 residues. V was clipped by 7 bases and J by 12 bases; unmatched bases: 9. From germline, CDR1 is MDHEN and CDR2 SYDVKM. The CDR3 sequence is CASKGQGRRSFF. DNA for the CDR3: TGTGCCAGCAAGGGACAGGGCCGGAGATCTTTCTTT.

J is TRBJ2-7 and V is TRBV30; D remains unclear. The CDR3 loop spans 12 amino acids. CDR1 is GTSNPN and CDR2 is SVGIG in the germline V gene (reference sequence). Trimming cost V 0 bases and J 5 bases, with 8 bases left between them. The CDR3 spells CAWSVLANEQYF. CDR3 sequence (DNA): TGTGCCTGGAGTGTCTTGGCAAACGAGCAGTACTTC.

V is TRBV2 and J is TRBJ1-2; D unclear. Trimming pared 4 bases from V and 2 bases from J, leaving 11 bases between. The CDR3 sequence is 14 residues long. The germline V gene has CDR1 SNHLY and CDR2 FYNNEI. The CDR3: CASSALAGNYGYTF. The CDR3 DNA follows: TGTGCCAGCAGTGCCCTGGCGGGAAACTATGGCTACACCTTC.